Each of the 12 T cell receptor beta chains below was sequenced from the same sample in a study of blood T cells in healthy people across ages. PCR was performed a second time for about 6 to 12 cycles using a sample-barcoded 5' primer and a J-beta primer mix. Each CDR3 protein is one row after TCRdb ran MiXCR on the 5' RACE reads. The table lists more than 500,000 distinct CDR3 sequences, roughly a quarter of them singletons, with 3% to 4% in the top ten. These data are also associated with another study on T cells of mothers and their children.

Sequencing was carried out using blood. These receptors all come from a boy aged 2-9 years in good health.

The rearrangement links TRBV6-2 or TRBV6-3 to TRBJ2-7, with 14 bases lining up with TRBD2. The CDR3 is 15 residues long. Germline V gene sequence: CDR1 MNHEY, CDR2 SVGEGT. V gave up 0 bases and J gave up 7 bases; unmatched junction bases: 2. The CDR3: CASSYSGLAGEEQYF. For the CDR3, the DNA is TGTGCCAGCAGTTACTCGGGACTAGCGGGAGAAGAGCAGTACTTC.

This clonotype is a singleton in its sample. The chain joins TRBV20-1 to TRBJ2-7, with 13 bases identical to TRBD2. The CDR3 loop spans 14 amino acids. Germline V lookup: CDR1 DFQATT, CDR2 SNEGSKA (reference sequence). V gave up 3 bases and J gave up 3 bases; unmatched junction bases: 2. As DNA, the CDR3 is TGCAGTGCTAGGGGACTAGCGGGAATCTACGAGCAGTACTTC. Encoded protein: CSARGLAGIYEQYF.

CDR3 bases: TGTGCCAGTAGTATAGTCCCCACAGATACGCAGTATTTT. Protein sequence: CASSIVPTDTQYF. The genes are TRBV19 and TRBJ2-3; D unclear. Per the germline V gene, CDR1 is LNHDA and CDR2 is SQIVND (reference sequence). The ends were cut back, 1 base at V and 2 bases at J, with 4 bases in the middle. The CDR3 length is 13 residues.

V and J are TRBV7-9 and TRBJ2-2, with D uncertain. Trimming took off 4 bases at V and 1 base at J, with 7 bases between the two ends. Germline lookup yields CDR1 SEHNR and CDR2 FQNEAQ (reference sequence). This CDR3 has 14 amino acids. The CDR3 DNA sequence: TGTGCCAGCAGCTCAAGACAGAACACCGGGGAGCTGTTTTTT. This encodes CASSSRQNTGELFF.

The rearrangement links TRBV5-1 to TRBJ2-5; D remains ambiguous. Trimming shortened V by 0 bases and J by 2 bases, and 8 bases separated the two germline ends. The CDR3 consists of 14 residues. The V gene's germline CDR1 is SGHRS and CDR2 YFSETQ. The CDR3 reads CASSLDVRQETQYF. The CDR3 DNA reads TGCGCCAGCAGCTTGGACGTAAGGCAAGAGACCCAGTACTTC.

This chain uses TRBV3-1 with TRBJ2-7; TRBD2 is a possible D gene (5 bases). The germline V and J ends were trimmed by 2 bases and 4 bases, with 18 bases remaining between them. CDR1 LGHDT and CDR2 YNNKEL come from the germline V gene (reference sequence). CDR3 length equals 16 residues. This chain's CDR3 is CASSQRPGSGDYEQYF. The CDR3 DNA sequence: TGTGCCAGCAGCCAACGGCCGGGATCTGGGGATTACGAGCAGTACTTC.

The chain employs TRBV7-9 and TRBJ2-3; perhaps TRBD2 as D (5 bases). V gave up 5 bases and J gave up 0 bases, with 24 bases separating them. There are 19 residues in the CDR3. Germline lookup yields CDR1 SEHNR and CDR2 FQNEAQ (reference sequence). In nucleotides, the CDR3 is TGTGCCAGCAGCCCCATTTATTGGCGGGCGGCGATTAGCACAGATACGCAGTATTTT. It encodes CASSPIYWRAAISTDTQYF.

V is TRBV10-3 and J is TRBJ1-2, with a tentative D call TRBD1 (6 bases). Trimming removed 6 bases at V and 3 bases at J, with 14 bases between. This CDR3 has 14 amino acids. Germline V gene data show CDR1 as ENHRY and CDR2 as SYGVKD. The CDR3: CAIREPPGDYGYTF. For the CDR3, the DNA is TGTGCCATCAGGGAACCTCCAGGGGACTATGGCTACACCTTC.

This clonotype was counted ten times or more. One junction end disagrees with the germline gene, perhaps due to a read error. This chain uses TRBV5-1 with TRBJ2-6; D is unclear. In germline, CDR1 is SGHRS, CDR2 YFSETQ. The CDR3 sequence is 15 residues long. The CDR3 region is CASSLGSSGANVLTF. DNA of the CDR3: TGTGCCAGCAGTTTAGGAAGCTCTGGGGCCAACGTCCTGACTTTC.

The V call is TRBV4-3, the J call TRBJ2-5; a possible D gene is TRBD2 (6 bases). TRBJ2-7 matches the DNA end more closely, so the J call is doubtful. The CDR3 runs to 14 residues. Germline V gene sequence: CDR1 LGHNA, CDR2 YSLEER. CDR3 nucleotide sequence: TGCGCCAGCAGCCAAGATTGGGACTCCAGCGAGCAGTACTTC. This codes for CASSQDWDSSEQYF.

The DNA for the CDR3 is TGCGCCAGCAGCGAGCAGGTTCGCTCCTACGAGCAGTACTTC. Translation: CASSEQVRSYEQYF. The rearrangement uses TRBV5-1 and TRBJ2-7, with D hard to call. Trimming stripped 4 bases from V and 0 bases from J, with 11 bases between. CDR1 is SGHRS, CDR2 YFSETQ, per germline. The CDR3 consists of 14 residues.

The chain uses TRBV5-1 and TRBJ2-5; TRBD1 matches 7 bases. Germline CDR1 and CDR2: SGHRS and YFSETQ. The J segment lost 0 bases and the V segment lost 0 bases, leaving 5 bases of the junction unmatched. The CDR3 contains 16 residues. CDR3 DNA sequence: TGCGCCAGCAGCTTGGGGCCGACAGGGAACCAAGAGACCCAGTACTTC. This sequence encodes CASSLGPTGNQETQYF.